One TCR beta chain is described in this entry. The clone's antigen remains unknown. No qualities accompany the bases; no much larger clone lies one base away. These data originate in a study of Graves' ophthalmopathy and Graves' hyperthyroidism (dated by TCRdb to 2017 to 2018). Context from the whole study: Peripheral blood samples were taken at the time of initial diagnosis, before any treatment was given. In a handful of hyperthyroidism patients, the T-cell repertoire of thyroid tissue was compared with the T-cell repertoire of blood. For independent validation, a separate cohort was made up of 18 hyperthyroidism patients plus 17 patients who later progressed from hyperthyroidism to ophthalmopathy. In total, 120 to 150 blood samples were TCR-sequenced: 40 to 45 ophthalmopathy, over 70 hyperthyroidism and about 17 hyperthyroidism-to-ophthalmopathy patients. To tell Graves' ophthalmopathy apart from Graves' hyperthyroidism, and to predict which patients would progress to ophthalmopathy, the study relied on TCR beta repertoire signatures. A discovery set of 100 patients (approximately 45 ophthalmopathy, 60 or so stable hyperthyroidism) was enrolled to explore V-J signatures distinguishing ophthalmopathy from hyperthyroidism. Once sampling was done, hyperthyroidism patients were given methimazole at a starting dose of 30 mg daily, while ophthalmopathy patients were given high-dose intravenous methylprednisolone.

TCR beta CDR3 regions were amplified from RNA transcripts for repertoire sequencing. HTBI primers and the Qiagen OneStep RT-PCR kit were used in a first-round RT-PCR, which was followed by a second-round multiplex PCR, size selection and purification. The libraries underwent paired-end sequencing with 100 bp reads on an Illumina HiSeq2000. In the authors' own workflow: SOAPnuke was used for read processing, and reads with adapters, uncalled bases, a mean Phred below 15, or no exact constant-primer or identifier match were discarded. High-quality paired reads were merged with COPE v1.2.5. Each unique nucleotide sequence was defined as a clonotype, and clonotypes were aligned to IMGT TRB V, D and J references with MiTCR v1.1. Analysis was restricted to V-J combinations with a frequency above 0.0001, which covered 99.2% of repertoires. For each V-J combination, a TCR clonal expansion and chaos score was defined as the ratio of F50 clonal expansion to chaos observed in the TCRdist matrix. Welch's t-statistics and random forest were used to reduce features to approximately 13 V-J combinations, which were fed into a naive Bayes classifier. Thyroid-blood repertoire similarity was quantified with the Morisita-Horn index. The public reads were reanalyzed by TCRdb: fastp trimming at Q25, MiXCR alignment, in-frame beta chains only. Rows with a matching CDR3 protein are joined into one entry that keeps the most common DNA and genes. TCRdb's processing, not the authors' own work, is the source of the V and J calls. For this sample the table gives over 650,000 distinct CDR3 sequences, of which about 41% were detected only once. Clones ranked in the top ten supply around 3.3% of the sample.

Ophthalmopathy patients had moderately to severely active disease, Clinical Activity Score of at least 3, NOSPECS grade of at least 4, and disease duration under 3 months. Patients with other autoimmune diseases, uncontrolled infections, pregnancy or lactation were excluded. Clinical symptoms, serum thyroxine, TRAb, thyroid ultrasound and orbital computed tomography were used for diagnosis. Ficoll-Paque density gradient centrifugation was used to isolate PBMCs from 8 to 10 ml of fresh peripheral blood. Total RNA was extracted using Trizol reagent, and RNA quality was checked on an Agilent 2100 Bioanalyzer. Study-wide findings and limitations: No statistical method was used to predetermine the sample size, and group allocation was not hidden from the investigators. The 13-signature model separated ophthalmopathy from stable hyperthyroidism with roughly 88% sensitivity and about 84% specificity in cross-validation, and 80%/75% in the test set. Most of the expanded thyroid clonotypes with a frequency above 0.001 were also detected in blood, and it was suggested that the thyroid immune response may be reflected by blood repertoires. In validation, the model predicted ophthalmopathy progression with 55% to 71% sensitivity and roughly 72% specificity; roughly eleven predicted patients were CT-confirmed with GO in a median of approximately 6.5 months.

The CDR3 contains 15 residues, cysteine and phenylalanine counted. Only the CDR3 DNA stays, 45 bases, in frame from base 1. V is reduced by 2 bases and J by 10 bases, leaving a spacing of 15 bases between them. The germline V gene gives CDR1 as SNHLY and CDR2 as FYNNEI. This receptor chain uses TRBV2 and TRBJ1-6; TRBD1 is a possible D gene, resting on 6 matching bases. The TCR comes from an adult man with Graves' ophthalmopathy. The sample comprised peripheral blood. The bases are TGTGCCAGCAGTGAAAATTCCCCAGGGGCCTCACCCCTCCACTTT. This sequence encodes CASSENSPGASPLHF.